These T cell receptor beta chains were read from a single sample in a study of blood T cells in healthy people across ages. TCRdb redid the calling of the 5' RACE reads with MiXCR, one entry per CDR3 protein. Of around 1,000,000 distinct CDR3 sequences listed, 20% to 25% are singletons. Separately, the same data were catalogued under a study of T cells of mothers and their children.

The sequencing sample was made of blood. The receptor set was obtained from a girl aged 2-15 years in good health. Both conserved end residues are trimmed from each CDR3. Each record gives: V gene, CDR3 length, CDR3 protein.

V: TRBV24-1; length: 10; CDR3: ATSDLAETQY
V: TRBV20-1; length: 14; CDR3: SARDFGPSTNEKLF
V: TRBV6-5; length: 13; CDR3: ASSYKGLTTGELF
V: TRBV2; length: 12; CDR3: ASSGDYFQETQY
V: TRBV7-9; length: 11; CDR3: ASSTSLILEQY
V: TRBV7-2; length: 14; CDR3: ASSSRGRGGTDTQY
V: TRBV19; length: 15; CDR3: ASNQPPFGTSVGEQF
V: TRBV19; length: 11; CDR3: AAAGGGVYEAF
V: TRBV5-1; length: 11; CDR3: ASKGTSSAEQY
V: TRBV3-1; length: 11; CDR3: ASSQQDPNTIY
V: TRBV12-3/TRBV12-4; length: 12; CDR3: ASSLAGYNQPQH
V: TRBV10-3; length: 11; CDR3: AISDSAGLEAF
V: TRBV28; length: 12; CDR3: ASSDGGAINEQY
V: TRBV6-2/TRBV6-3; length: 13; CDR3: ASSSDREDNEKLF
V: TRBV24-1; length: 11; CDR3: ATSDLKGTEAF
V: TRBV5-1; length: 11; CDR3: ASSLEGSGPQH
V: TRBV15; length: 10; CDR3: ATSRENQPRH
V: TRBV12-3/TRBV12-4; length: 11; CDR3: ASSRTTPQPQH
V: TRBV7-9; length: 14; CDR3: ASSFFLVAREETQY
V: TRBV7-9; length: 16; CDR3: ASSTVEGFWGPQETQY
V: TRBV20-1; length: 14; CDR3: SARDRVTSSTDTQY
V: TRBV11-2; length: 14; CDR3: ASSSRYLGGRGEQY
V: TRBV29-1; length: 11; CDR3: SPTAGLEETQY
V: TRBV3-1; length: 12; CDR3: ASSQDSARPPLH
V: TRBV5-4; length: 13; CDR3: ASSLSGGHTDTQY
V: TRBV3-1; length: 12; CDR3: ASSQGLVSDTQY
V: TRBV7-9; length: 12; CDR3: ASSDFSGGGEQY
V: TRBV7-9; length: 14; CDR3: ASSLEAQLKPYEQY
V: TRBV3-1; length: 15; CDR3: ASSHPPTTSGGGTQY
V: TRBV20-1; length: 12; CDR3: SASTIQSTYEQY
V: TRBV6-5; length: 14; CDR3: ASSYSGGQGLYGYT
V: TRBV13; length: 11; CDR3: ASSPDAGPPLH
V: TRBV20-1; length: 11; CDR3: SASGRTNYGYT
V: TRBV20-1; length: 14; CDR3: SARVATSGSYNEQF
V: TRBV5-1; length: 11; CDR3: ASTTFPQETQY
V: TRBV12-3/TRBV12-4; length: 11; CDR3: ASSFTRGQTQY
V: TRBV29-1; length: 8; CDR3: SVHNPFLT
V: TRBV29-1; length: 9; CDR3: SARQLYGYT
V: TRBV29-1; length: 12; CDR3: SVEPTGAAETQY
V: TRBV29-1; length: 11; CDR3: SVEFPETDTQY
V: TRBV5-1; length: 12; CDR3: ASSLRGLINEQF